This T cell receptor (beta chain) came from a study of blood T cell repertoires in COVID-19. Study background: From the United States, Italy and Spain came samples of acute and convalescent COVID-19. The cDNA or gDNA used as material had been derived from T cells, B-cell-depleted T cells, or PBMCs.

Measured with immunoSEQ multiplex PCR; TCRdb has only the in-frame clones, and not every one. This table has 360,000 or so clones, roughly 91% appearing once. Cohort placement rested on clinical history that participants reported themselves. What the recovered Cohort 3 donors had was two negative PCRs, clearance, or symptom resolution. The CDR3 contains 14 residues. The V gene's germline CDR1 is SGHRS and CDR2 YFSETQ. The ends lost 4 bases at V and 6 bases at J; junction bases unmatched: 6. The sequencing input was PBMCs or T cells enriched from blood (not recorded which). This sequence originates from a woman aged 30 to 39 who had recovered from COVID-19. This chain links TRBV5-1 with TRBJ2-2; 7 nucleotides line up with TRBD1. CDR3 DNA: TGCGCCAGCAGCACCATGACAGGGTCCGGGGAGCTGTTTTTT. Protein sequence: CASSTMTGSGELFF. Looking up the rest from reference TRBV5-1 and TRBJ2-2 gives the full variable domain: KAGVTQTPRYLIKTRGQQVTLSCSPISGHRSVSWYQQTPGQGLQFLFEYFSETQRNKGNFPGRFSGRQFSNSRSEMNVSTLELGDSALYLCASSTMTGSGELFFGEGSRLTVL.